This TCR beta chain was recorded in a study of T-cell memory formation after mild COVID-19. Notes on the study in general: For contracting clones, CD4+ ones sat mainly in CM and EM, CD8+ in EMRA. Clones contracting over day 15 to 85 were CD4/CD8 balanced, with later expanders leaning CD4+.

TCRdb re-called the 5' RACE reads with MiXCR, one entry per CDR3 protein. Of fewer than 300,000 distinct CDR3 sequences listed, 15% to 20% are singletons. Many counts were recorded for this clonotype. Its antigen is as yet unknown. The TCR comes from a man aged 18 to 29 who had mild COVID-19 (a few samples of this study predate the infection). Cell type and time point are not known. Sequences were obtained from PBMCs or a T cell subset sorted from them (not recorded which).

DNA of the CDR3: TGCAGCGTTACAGGAGTTAACGAGACCCAGTACTTC. Its protein product is CSVTGVNETQYF. The chain couples TRBV29-1 to TRBJ2-5, with D tentatively TRBD1 (5 bases). The germline gives CDR1 SQVTM, CDR2 ANQGSEA. V lost 5 bases and J 5 bases, leaving 12 bases between the germline ends. The CDR3 runs to 12 residues. Full variable domain (rest looked up from reference TRBV29-1 and TRBJ2-5): SAVISQKPSRDICQRGTSLTIQCQVDSQVTMMFWYRQQPGQSLTLIATANQGSEATYESGFVIDKFPISRPNLTFSTLTVSNMSPEDSSIYLCSVTGVNETQYFGPGTRLLVL.